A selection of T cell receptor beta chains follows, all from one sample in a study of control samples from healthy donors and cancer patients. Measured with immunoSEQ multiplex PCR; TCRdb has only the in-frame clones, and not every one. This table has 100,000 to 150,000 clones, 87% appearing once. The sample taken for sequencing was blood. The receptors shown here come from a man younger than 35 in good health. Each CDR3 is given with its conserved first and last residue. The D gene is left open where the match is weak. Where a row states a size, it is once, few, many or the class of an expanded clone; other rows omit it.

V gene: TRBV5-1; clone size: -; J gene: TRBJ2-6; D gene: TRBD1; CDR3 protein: CASSLGQALTLAGANVLTF; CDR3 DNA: TGCGCCAGCAGCTTAGGACAGGCTTTGACGCTAGCTGGGGCCAACGTCCTGACTTTC
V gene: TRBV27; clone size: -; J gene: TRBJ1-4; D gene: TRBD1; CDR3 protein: CASTGANEKLFF; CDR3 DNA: TGTGCCAGTACAGGGGCTAATGAAAAACTGTTTTTT
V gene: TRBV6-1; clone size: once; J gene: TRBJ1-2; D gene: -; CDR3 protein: CASSEARQSSLMGYGYTF; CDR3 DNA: TGTGCCAGCAGTGAAGCTCGGCAGTCCTCTCTAATGGGCTATGGCTACACCTTC
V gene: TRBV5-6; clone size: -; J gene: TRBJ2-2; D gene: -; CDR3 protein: CASSWGRLTGELFF; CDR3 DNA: TGTGCCAGCAGCTGGGGGAGATTAACCGGGGAGCTGTTTTTT
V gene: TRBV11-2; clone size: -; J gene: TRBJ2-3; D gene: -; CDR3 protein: CASRAIEVTDTQYF; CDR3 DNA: TGTGCCAGCAGGGCTATCGAGGTCACAGATACGCAGTATTTT
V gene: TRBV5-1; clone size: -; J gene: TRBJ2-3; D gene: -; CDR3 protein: CASSLEQGIDTQYF; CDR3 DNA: TGCGCCAGCAGCTTGGAGCAGGGTATAGATACGCAGTATTTT
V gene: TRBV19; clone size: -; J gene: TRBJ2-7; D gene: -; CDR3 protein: CASSIGRGTYEQYF; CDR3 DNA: TGTGCCAGTAGTATAGGAAGGGGAACCTACGAGCAGTACTTC
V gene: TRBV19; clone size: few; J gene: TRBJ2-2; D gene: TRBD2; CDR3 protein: CASSEKRRLAGVGTGELFF; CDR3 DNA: TGTGCCAGTAGTGAAAAACGTCGGCTAGCGGGAGTTGGTACCGGGGAGCTGTTTTTT
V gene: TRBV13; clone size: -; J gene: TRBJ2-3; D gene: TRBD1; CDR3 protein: CASSLGDRGFVDTQYF; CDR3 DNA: TGTGCCAGCAGCTTAGGGGACAGGGGGTTTGTAGATACGCAGTATTTT
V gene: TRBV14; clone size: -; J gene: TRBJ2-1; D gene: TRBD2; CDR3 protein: CASSQAWASGKGEQFF; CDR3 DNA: TGTGCCAGCAGCCAAGCTTGGGCTAGCGGGAAAGGTGAGCAGTTCTTC
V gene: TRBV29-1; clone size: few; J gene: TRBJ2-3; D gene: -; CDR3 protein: CSVEAPLPTDTQYF; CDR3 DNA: TGCAGCGTTGAAGCCCCACTTCCCACAGATACGCAGTATTTT
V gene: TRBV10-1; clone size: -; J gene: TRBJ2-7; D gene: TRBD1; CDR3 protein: CASSLISDRGLLTYEQYF; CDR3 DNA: TGCGCCAGCAGTCTAATTTCGGACAGGGGGCTGTTAACCTACGAGCAGTACTTC
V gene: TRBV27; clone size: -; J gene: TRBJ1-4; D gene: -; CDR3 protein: CASSLTVLAEKLFF; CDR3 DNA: TGTGCCAGCAGTTTAACAGTGTTAGCTGAAAAACTGTTTTTT
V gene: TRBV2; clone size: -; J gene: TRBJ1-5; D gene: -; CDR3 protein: CASSEIERGRHF; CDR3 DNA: TGTGCCAGCAGTGAAATAGAGAGGGGTCGGCATTTT
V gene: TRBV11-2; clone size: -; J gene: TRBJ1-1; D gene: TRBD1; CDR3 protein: CASSSTGGKAGLSEAFF; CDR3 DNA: TGTGCCAGCAGCTCCACAGGGGGCAAAGCAGGGTTATCTGAAGCTTTCTTT
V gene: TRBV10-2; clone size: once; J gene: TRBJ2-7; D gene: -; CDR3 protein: CASSESGSLGNYEQYF; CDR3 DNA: TGCGCCAGCAGTGAGTCTGGTAGTCTGGGGAACTACGAGCAGTACTTC
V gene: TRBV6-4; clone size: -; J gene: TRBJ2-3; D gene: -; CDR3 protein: CASSDDKSTDTQYF; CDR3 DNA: TGTGCCAGCAGTGATGATAAGAGCACAGATACGCAGTATTTT
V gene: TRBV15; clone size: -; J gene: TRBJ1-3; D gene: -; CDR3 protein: CATSRDPILSGNTIYF; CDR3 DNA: TGTGCCACCAGCAGGGACCCTATTCTTTCTGGAAACACCATATATTTT
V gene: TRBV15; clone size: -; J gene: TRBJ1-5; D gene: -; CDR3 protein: CATSTALNSNQPQHF; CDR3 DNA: TGTGCCACCAGCACTGCACTTAATAGCAATCAGCCCCAGCATTTT
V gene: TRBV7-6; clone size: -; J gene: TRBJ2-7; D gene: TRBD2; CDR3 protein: CASSPGLVVYEQYF; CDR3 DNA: TGTGCCAGCAGCCCGGGACTAGTAGTCTACGAGCAGTACTTC
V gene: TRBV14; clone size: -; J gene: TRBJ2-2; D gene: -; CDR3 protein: CASSQDRPVELFF; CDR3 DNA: TGTGCCAGCAGCCAAGATCGCCCGGTGGAGCTGTTTTTT
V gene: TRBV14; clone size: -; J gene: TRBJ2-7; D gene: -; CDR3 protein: CASSQENAEQYF; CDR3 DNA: TGTGCCAGCAGCCAAGAGAACGCCGAGCAGTACTTC
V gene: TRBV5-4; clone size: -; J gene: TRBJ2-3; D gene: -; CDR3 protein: CASSLGSTRGTDTQYF; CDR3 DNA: TGTGCCAGCAGCTTGGGATCGACTAGGGGCACAGATACGCAGTATTTT
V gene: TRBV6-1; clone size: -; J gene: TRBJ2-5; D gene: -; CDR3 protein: CASSERLYGGRPYQETQYF; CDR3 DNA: TGTGCCAGCAGTGAGCGGCTGTACGGGGGGCGGCCATACCAAGAGACCCAGTACTTC
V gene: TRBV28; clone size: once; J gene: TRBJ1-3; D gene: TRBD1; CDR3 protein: CASSFSTGVRNTIYF; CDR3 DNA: TGTGCCAGCAGTTTCTCTACAGGGGTTCGAAACACCATATATTTT
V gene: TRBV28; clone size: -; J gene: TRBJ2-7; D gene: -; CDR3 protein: CASSLWAANSYEQYF; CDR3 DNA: TGTGCCAGCAGTTTATGGGCAGCAAACTCCTACGAGCAGTACTTC
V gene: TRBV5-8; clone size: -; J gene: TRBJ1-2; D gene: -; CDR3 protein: CASSLQVNGYTF; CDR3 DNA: TGTGCCAGCAGCTTGCAGGTTAATGGCTACACCTTC
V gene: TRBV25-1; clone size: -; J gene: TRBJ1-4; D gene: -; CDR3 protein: CASRETATNEKLFF; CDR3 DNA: TGTGCCAGCCGAGAGACAGCAACTAATGAAAAACTGTTTTTT
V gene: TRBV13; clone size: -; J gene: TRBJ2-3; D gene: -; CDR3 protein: CASSFRRAGLTDTQYF; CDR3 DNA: TGTGCCAGCAGCTTTCGTCGGGCAGGGCTTACAGATACGCAGTATTTT
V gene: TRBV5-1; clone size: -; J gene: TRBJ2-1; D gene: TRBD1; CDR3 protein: CASSSGTGRTYNEQFF; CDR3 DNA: TGCGCCAGCAGCTCAGGGACAGGGAGAACCTACAATGAGCAGTTCTTC
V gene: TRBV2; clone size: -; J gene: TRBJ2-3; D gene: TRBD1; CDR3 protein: CASLDRNTDTQYF; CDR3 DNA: TGTGCCAGCCTGGACAGGAACACAGATACGCAGTATTTT
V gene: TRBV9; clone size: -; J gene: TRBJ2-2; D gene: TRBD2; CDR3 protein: CASSVTVTSGMNTGELFF; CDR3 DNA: TGTGCCAGCAGCGTAACCGTTACTAGCGGGATGAACACCGGGGAGCTGTTTTTT
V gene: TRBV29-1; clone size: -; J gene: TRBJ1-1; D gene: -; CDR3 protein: CSAFLGTEAFF; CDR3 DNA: TGCAGCGCGTTTTTGGGCACTGAAGCTTTCTTT
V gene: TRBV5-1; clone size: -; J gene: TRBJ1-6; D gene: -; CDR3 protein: CASSQEGNNSPLHF; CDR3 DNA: TGCGCCAGCAGTCAGGAGGGGAATAATTCACCCCTCCACTTT
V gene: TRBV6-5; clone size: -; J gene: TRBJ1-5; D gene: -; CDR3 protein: CASRLDSNQPQHF; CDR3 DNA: TGTGCCAGCCGCTTAGATAGCAATCAGCCCCAGCATTTT
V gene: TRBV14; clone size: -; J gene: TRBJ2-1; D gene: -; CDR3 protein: CASSQDGFYNEQFF; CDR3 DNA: TGTGCCAGCAGCCAAGACGGCTTCTACAATGAGCAGTTCTTC
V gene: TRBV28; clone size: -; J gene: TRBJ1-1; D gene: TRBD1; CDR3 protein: CASRLDRGEHTEAFF; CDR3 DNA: TGTGCCAGCAGGCTGGACAGGGGCGAACACACTGAAGCTTTCTTT
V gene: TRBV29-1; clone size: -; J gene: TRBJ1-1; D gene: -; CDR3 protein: CSVTLRENTEAFF; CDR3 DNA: TGCAGCGTTACGCTCCGGGAGAACACTGAAGCTTTCTTT
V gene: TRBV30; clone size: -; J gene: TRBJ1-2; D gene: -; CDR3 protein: CAGGPSYGYTF; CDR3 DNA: TGTGCCGGGGGACCGAGCTATGGCTACACCTTC
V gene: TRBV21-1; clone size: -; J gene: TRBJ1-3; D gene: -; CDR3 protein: CASSKFSSGNTIYF; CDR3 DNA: TGTGCCAGCAGCAAATTCAGCTCTGGAAACACCATATATTTT
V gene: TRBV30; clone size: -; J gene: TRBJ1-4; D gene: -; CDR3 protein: CAYATNEKLFF; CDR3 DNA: TGTGCCTACGCAACTAATGAAAAACTGTTTTTT
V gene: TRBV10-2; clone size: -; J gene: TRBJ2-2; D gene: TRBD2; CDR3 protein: CASSESHPGLAGIVGELFF; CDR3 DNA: TGCGCCAGCAGTGAGTCCCATCCGGGACTAGCGGGAATAGTTGGGGAGCTGTTTTTT
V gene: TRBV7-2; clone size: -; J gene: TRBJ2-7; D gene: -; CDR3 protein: CASSPTTSSYEQYF; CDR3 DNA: TGTGCCAGCAGCCCAACGACTAGCTCCTACGAGCAGTACTTC
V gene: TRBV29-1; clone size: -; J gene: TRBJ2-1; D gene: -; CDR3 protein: CSVVPVSYNEQFF; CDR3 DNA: TGCAGCGTTGTCCCGGTCAGCTACAATGAGCAGTTCTTC
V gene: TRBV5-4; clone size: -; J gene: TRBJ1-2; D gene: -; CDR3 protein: CASRPEPGDSGYTF; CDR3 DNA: TGTGCCAGCAGGCCCGAACCAGGGGATTCTGGCTACACCTTC
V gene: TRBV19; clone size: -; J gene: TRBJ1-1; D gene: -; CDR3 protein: CASSSQWNTEAFF; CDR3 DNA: TGTGCCAGTAGTTCACAGTGGAACACTGAAGCTTTCTTT
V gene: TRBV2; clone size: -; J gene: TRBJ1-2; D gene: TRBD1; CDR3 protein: CASSVGQGALNYGYTF; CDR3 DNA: TGTGCCAGCAGTGTGGGACAGGGGGCTCTTAACTATGGCTACACCTTC
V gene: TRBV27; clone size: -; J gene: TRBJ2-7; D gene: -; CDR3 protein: CASRSEDNEQYF; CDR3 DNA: TGTGCCAGCAGGTCCGAGGATAACGAGCAGTACTTC
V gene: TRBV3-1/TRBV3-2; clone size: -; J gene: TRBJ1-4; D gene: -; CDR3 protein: CASSPQHRSWEKLFF; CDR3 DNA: TGTGCCAGCAGCCCCCAACACAGATCATGGGAAAAACTGTTTTTT
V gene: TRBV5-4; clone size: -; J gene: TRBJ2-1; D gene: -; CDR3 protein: CASSLPGIQFNEQFF; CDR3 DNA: TGTGCCAGCAGCTTACCGGGAATTCAGTTCAATGAGCAGTTCTTC
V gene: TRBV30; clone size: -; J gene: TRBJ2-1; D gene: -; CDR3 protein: CAWKGSSYNEQFF; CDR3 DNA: TGTGCCTGGAAGGGGAGCTCCTACAATGAGCAGTTCTTC
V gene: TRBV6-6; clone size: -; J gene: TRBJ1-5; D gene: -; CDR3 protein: CASSNTGFNQPQHF; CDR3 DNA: TGTGCCAGCAGTAATACAGGTTTTAATCAGCCCCAGCATTTT